The 16 T cell receptor beta chains below come from one sample, sequenced in a study of cytomegalovirus exposure and HLA in healthy donors. Clones were sequenced by immunoSEQ multiplex PCR, and TCRdb holds only the in-frame ones, with some missing. The table shows some 170,000 clones, with 86% occurring only once. Specimen: PBMCs. The origin of the receptors is a man in his late teens or twenties in good health and CMV-seropositive.

The rearrangement links TRBV28 to TRBJ1-2, with D uncertain. The CDR3 spans 13 residues. V was shortened by 2 bases and J by 4 bases, with 8 bases between the two germline ends. Germline CDR1 is MDHEN and CDR2 is SYDVKM. The CDR3, as DNA: TGTGCCAGCAGTTTAGTGGGCCTCTATGGCTACACCTTC. It specifies CASSLVGLYGYTF.

In DNA form, the CDR3 reads TGTGCTAGTGGTTTGGACCGGGGAGGGAACACTGAAGCTTTCTTT. Translation gives CASGLDRGGNTEAFF. This chain joins TRBV12-5 and TRBJ1-1; D not resolved. V dropped 1 base and J dropped 1 base, with 10 bases sitting between them. The CDR3 is 15 amino acids. From germline, CDR1 is LGHNT and CDR2 FRNRAP.

J is TRBJ2-2 and V is TRBV13, with D maybe TRBD1 (6 bases). Trimming took off 4 bases at V and 0 bases at J, with 9 bases between the two ends. The CDR3 totals 15 residues. Looked up from germline, CDR1 is PRHDT and CDR2 is FYEKMQ (reference sequence). The CDR3 here is CASSSGQANTGELFF. CDR3 coding DNA: TGTGCCAGCAGCTCGGGACAAGCGAACACCGGGGAGCTGTTTTTT.

This chain joins TRBV6-6 and TRBJ1-2; weak D call: TRBD1 (6 bases). Germline values: CDR1 MNHNY, CDR2 SVGAGI (reference sequence). This CDR3 has 11 residues. V was pared by 6 bases and J by 4 bases, with 6 bases between. CDR3 in amino acids: CASRQGYGYTF. CDR3 DNA: TGTGCCAGCAGACAGGGCTATGGCTACACCTTC.

This clone was counted at least ten times. V and J are TRBV6-5 and TRBJ2-7; a weak D match, TRBD1 (5 bases). V gave up 2 bases and J gave up 0 bases, with 14 bases separating them. The CDR3 covers 16 residues. Germline V gives CDR1 MNHEY, CDR2 SVGAGI. This CDR3 reads CASSYQGHTGSYEQYF. In DNA, the CDR3 is TGTGCCAGCAGTTACCAGGGCCACACGGGCTCCTACGAGCAGTACTTC.

This clone has a handful of counts. J is TRBJ2-7 and V is TRBV14, with D tentatively TRBD2 (5 bases). V was shortened by 4 bases and J by 10 bases, with 14 bases between the two germline ends. CDR1 is SGHDN and CDR2 is FVKESK in the germline V gene. The CDR3 totals 12 residues. The CDR3 nucleotides read TGTGCCAGCAGCCTAAGACCGGGAATCCAGTACTTC. Amino acid sequence: CASSLRPGIQYF.

This clone came up once. The V call is TRBV11-2, the J call TRBJ2-1; D gene ambiguous. With 6 bases removed from V and 4 bases from J, the gap between germline ends came to 10 bases. There are 13 residues in the CDR3. CDR1 and CDR2 from the germline V gene are SGHAT and FQNNGV. The CDR3, as DNA: TGTGCCAGCAGGAAAACACGTTACAATGAGCAGTTCTTC. Protein: CASRKTRYNEQFF.

The genes are TRBV27 and TRBJ2-7; the D gene is possibly TRBD1 (5 bases). Trimming stripped 4 bases from V and 5 bases from J, with 9 bases between. Germline V gives CDR1 MNHEY, CDR2 SMNVEV (reference sequence). CDR3 length equals 12 residues. For the CDR3, the DNA is TGTGCCAGCAGTTCCCCGACAGACGAGCAGTACTTC. This codes for CASSSPTDEQYF.

The chain carries TRBV27 and TRBJ2-7; tentative D call: TRBD2 (5 bases). This CDR3 region has 14 residues. Germline V gene lookup returns CDR1 MNHEY and CDR2 SMNVEV (reference sequence). Trimming shortened V by 3 bases and J by 7 bases, and 16 bases separated the two germline ends. CDR3 sequence: CASSFDGVVGEQYF. CDR3 nucleotide sequence: TGTGCCAGCAGTTTCGACGGGGTAGTTGGAGAGCAGTACTTC.

The gene calls are TRBV2 and TRBJ2-5; no firm D call. The V and J ends lost 8 bases and 5 bases respectively, with 12 bases between them. The CDR3 sequence is 12 residues long. Germline lookup yields CDR1 SNHLY and CDR2 FYNNEI. The CDR3 DNA sequence: TGTGCCAGCGGTGTTTCTTTGGAGACCCAGTACTTC. It is translated as CASGVSLETQYF.

This sequence joins TRBV7-9 and TRBJ2-1, with D perhaps matching TRBD2 (5 bases). V lost 5 bases and J lost 0, with 11 bases in between. CDR1 and CDR2 from the germline V gene are SEHNR and FQNEAQ (reference sequence). This CDR3 is built from 15 residues. CDR3 DNA sequence: TGTGCCAGCAGCATTAGCGCGAGCTCCTACAATGAGCAGTTCTTC. Amino acids: CASSISASSYNEQFF.

The rearrangement joins TRBV19 to TRBJ1-2, with a tentative D call TRBD1 (5 bases). The CDR3 is made up of 14 amino acids. Per germline, CDR1 LNHDA and CDR2 SQIVND (reference sequence). V gave up 1 base and J gave up 2 bases, with 8 bases separating them. In DNA form, the CDR3 reads TGTGCCAGTAGTATAGGGGCAGGGAACTATGGCTACACCTTC. It specifies CASSIGAGNYGYTF.

The rearrangement joins TRBV6-1 to TRBJ1-2; D possibly corresponds to TRBD1 (6 bases). From germline, CDR1 is MNHNS and CDR2 SASEGT. The CDR3 is 15 residues long. V shed 3 bases and J shed 3 bases, with 14 bases lying between them. DNA of the CDR3: TGTGCCAGCAGTGACCCCAGGGGCGACTACTATGGCTACACCTTC. It yields the protein CASSDPRGDYYGYTF.

In this sample, this clone turned up a few times. The gene calls are TRBV4-3 and TRBJ2-2; tentative D call: TRBD2 (6 bases). Trimming took 0 bases from V and 7 from J, leaving 12 bases between them. This CDR3 contains 15 residues. Germline V lookup: CDR1 LGHNA, CDR2 YSLEER. The CDR3 protein is CASSQDWRGIGELFF. The CDR3 DNA is TGCGCCAGCAGCCAAGATTGGCGGGGAATCGGGGAGCTGTTTTTT.

This rearrangement joins TRBV27 to TRBJ2-1, with 9 bases identical to TRBD2. This CDR3 is 14 amino acids long. Germline V lookup: CDR1 MNHEY, CDR2 SMNVEV (reference sequence). Trimming removed 5 bases from V and 6 bases from J; junction bases left unmatched: 5. The CDR3 here is CASSRLAGINEQFF. For the CDR3, the DNA is TGTGCCAGCAGTCGTCTAGCGGGGATCAATGAGCAGTTCTTC.

The V and J genes are TRBV29-1 and TRBJ1-3, with 7 nucleotides matching TRBD1. Losses at the gene ends were 0 bases for V and 0 bases for J; bases not matched to a gene: 14. This CDR3 spans 19 amino acids. Germline-derived CDR1 and CDR2 are SQVTM and ANQGSEA. Here the CDR3 DNA reads TGCAGCGTTGAAGAACCCCTCCGGGACAGCGAATACTCTGGAAACACCATATATTTT. As protein: CSVEEPLRDSEYSGNTIYF.